A selection of T cell receptor beta chains follows, all from one sample in a study of T cells after yellow fever vaccination. Via MiXCR, TCRdb re-called the 5' RACE reads, giving one row per CDR3 protein. The sample holds about 300,000 distinct CDR3 sequences, about 6.6% seen once. This specimen consisted of PBMCs, obtained roughly 47 days after the first yellow fever vaccination. The receptors were sampled from a man between 18 and 29 years old who received the YFV17D yellow fever vaccine. Both conserved end residues are part of each CDR3. A D gene is named only where the DNA matches it firmly. The size entry is marked missing in some rows and otherwise reads once, few, many or a size class.

j_call v_call clone_size d_call cdr3_aa cdr3_nt
TRBJ2-5 TRBV30 NA NA CAWRETQYF TGTGCCTGGAGAGAGACCCAGTACTTC
TRBJ2-2 TRBV7-3 many NA CASSSQGIGELFF TGTGCCAGCAGCTCTCAGGGTATCGGGGAGCTGTTTTTT
TRBJ1-6 TRBV7-2 few TRBD1 CAIGQGNSPLHF TGTGCCATAGGACAGGGTAATTCACCCCTCCACTTT
TRBJ2-7 TRBV15 few NA CATKGPAGASDEQYF TGTGCCACCAAGGGCCCAGCAGGGGCCTCGGACGAGCAGTACTTC
TRBJ1-1 TRBV18 few NA CASSPSPDTEAFF TGTGCCAGCTCACCCTCCCCGGACACTGAAGCTTTCTTT
TRBJ2-3 TRBV5-6 few NA CASSLRGTGILGEAF TGTGCCAGCAGCTTGCGGGGTACGGGGATACTTGGAGAGGCTTTT
TRBJ1-1 TRBV6-5 NA NA CASSYSGTTTTEAFF TGTGCCAGCAGTTACTCGGGGACAACGACCACTGAAGCTTTCTTT
TRBJ2-3 TRBV10-3 many NA CAISENLGTDTQYF TGTGCCATCAGTGAGAACCTGGGCACAGATACGCAGTATTTT
TRBJ1-1 TRBV5-1 few NA CASSGGGNTEAFF TGCGCCAGCAGCGGGGGAGGGAACACTGAAGCTTTCTTT
TRBJ1-5 TRBV24-1 NA NA CATPCRGCNQPQHF TGTGCCACCCCCTGCAGGGGCTGCAATCAGCCCCAGCATTTT
TRBJ1-1 TRBV5-4 many TRBD1 CASSPGTDGAFF TGTGCCAGCAGCCCCGGGACAGATGGAGCTTTCTTT
TRBJ1-5 TRBV4-3 few NA CASSPGTAGDQPQQF TGCGCCAGCAGCCCCGGGACCGCTGGCGATCAGCCCCAGCAATTT
TRBJ1-1 TRBV5-1 few TRBD1 CASSYTGQANTEAFF TGCGCCAGCAGCTACACTGGACAGGCGAACACTGAAGCTTTCTTT
TRBJ2-1 TRBV12-3/TRBV12-4 many NA CATLTVNNEQFF TGTGCCACCCTGACAGTAAACAATGAGCAGTTCTTC
TRBJ2-6 TRBV20-1 NA NA CSAPTSRGANVLTF TGCAGTGCTCCAACTAGTCGTGGGGCCAACGTCCTGACTTTC
TRBJ2-6 TRBV7-8 NA NA CASSLGPFRGANVLTF TGTGCCAGCAGCTTGGGGCCGTTTAGGGGGGCCAACGTCCTGACTTTC
TRBJ2-3 TRBV5-1 few NA CASSATLWERGGTDTQYF TGCGCCAGCAGCGCCACGCTATGGGAGCGAGGCGGCACAGATACGCAGTATTTT
TRBJ2-2 TRBV19 few NA CASSFPTRTGELFF TGTGCCAGTAGTTTCCCCACTAGAACCGGGGAGCTGTTTTTT
TRBJ2-7 TRBV12-3/TRBV12-4 few NA CASSWTLSYEQYF TGTGCCAGCAGTTGGACGCTCTCCTACGAGCAGTACTTC
TRBJ2-7 TRBV7-2 many TRBD1 CASSFRDRIYEQYF TGTGCCAGCAGCTTCCGGGACAGGATCTACGAGCAGTACTTC
TRBJ2-3 TRBV20-1 few NA CSAPPGLINTQYF TGCAGTGCTCCACCGGGGCTCATTAATACGCAGTATTTT
TRBJ2-3 TRBV4-3 NA NA CASSHRQGTDTQYF TGCGCCAGCAGCCATAGGCAGGGCACAGATACGCAGTATTTT
TRBJ1-1 TRBV7-9 NA NA CASSLDRVNTEAFF TGTGCCAGCAGCTTAGACAGGGTGAACACTGAAGCTTTCTTT
TRBJ1-1 TRBV6-5 few NA CASSYGLQEAFF TGTGCCAGCAGTTATGGGCTACAAGAAGCTTTCTTT
TRBJ1-4 TRBV20-1 NA NA CSARDGRVGEKLFF TGCAGTGCTAGAGATGGGCGAGTAGGAGAAAAACTGTTTTTT
TRBJ2-5 TRBV14 NA TRBD2 CASSLLGSGGQETQYF TGTGCCAGCAGCCTCCTCGGTAGCGGGGGACAAGAGACCCAGTACTTC
TRBJ2-2 TRBV7-2 few TRBD2 CASSPLASGGVTGELFF TGTGCCAGCAGCCCCCTCGCTAGCGGGGGGGTTACCGGGGAGCTGTTTTTT
TRBJ2-2 TRBV12-3/TRBV12-4 few TRBD2 CASGGDHTGELFF TGTGCCAGCGGGGGGGATCACACCGGGGAGCTGTTTTTT
TRBJ2-2 TRBV7-2 few NA CASTSENTGELFF TGTGCCAGCACCTCCGAGAACACCGGGGAGCTGTTTTTT
TRBJ2-7 TRBV4-1 NA NA CASSQVRFRDTSSYEQYF TGCGCCAGCAGCCAAGTCCGTTTCCGGGACACGAGCTCCTACGAGCAGTACTTC
TRBJ1-1 TRBV12-3/TRBV12-4 many NA CASALGGAAEAFF TGTGCCAGCGCCCTTGGGGGGGCGGCTGAAGCTTTCTTT
TRBJ1-3 TRBV18 many NA CASSPDPGAGNTIYF TGTGCCAGCTCACCAGACCCGGGGGCTGGAAACACCATATATTTT
TRBJ1-2 TRBV6-5 NA TRBD1 CASSSGSGQGSSWGYGYTF TGTGCCAGCAGTTCCGGGTCGGGACAGGGATCCTCTTGGGGCTATGGCTACACCTTC
TRBJ2-3 TRBV20-1 few TRBD2 CSVPQSGGRADTQYF TGCAGTGTACCTCAAAGCGGGGGGAGGGCAGATACGCAGTATTTT
TRBJ2-5 TRBV20-1 few NA CSARLVWFQETQYF TGCAGTGCTAGGCTAGTGTGGTTTCAAGAGACCCAGTACTTC
TRBJ2-5 TRBV20-1 few NA CSAPELNQETQYF TGCAGTGCTCCGGAGTTAAACCAAGAGACCCAGTACTTC
TRBJ2-2 TRBV5-4 many NA CASSSNRGGTLTGELFF TGTGCCAGCAGCTCCAATCGAGGAGGGACTCTAACCGGGGAGCTGTTTTTT